The rows below give T cell receptor beta chains drawn from one sample of a study of PD-L1 blockade in urothelial cancer. The method was immunoSEQ multiplex PCR; TCRdb's version includes in-frame clones alone and lacks a portion of them. Of some 25,000 clones detected, around 82% appear once; the ten largest clones hold 8% to 10%. Source: PBMCs, taken around atezolizumab (anti-PD-L1) treatment. These receptors were collected from a man in his 70s with urothelial cancer. Both conserved end residues are trimmed from each CDR3. Fields, in order: clone size, V gene, J gene, CDR3 protein. Rows give clone size only sometimes, using once, few, many, or a class for an expanded clone.

-,TRBV29-1,TRBJ1-4,SVGQANEKLF
-,TRBV11-2,TRBJ2-3,ASSSSGLTDTQY
-,TRBV30,TRBJ2-7,AWSVSRHNSYEQY
few,TRBV9,TRBJ1-1,ASSAFTRSAF
once,TRBV11-3,TRBJ2-2,ASSFTGNTGELF
-,TRBV28,TRBJ2-7,ASNQLQGAYEQY
-,TRBV6-5,TRBJ2-1,ASSYGPLNEQF
-,TRBV19,TRBJ2-2,ASISTGTLNTGELF
-,TRBV5-6,TRBJ1-1,ASSSLSGGGVAF
-,TRBV7-3,TRBJ1-2,ASSPYTGAGYT
-,TRBV4-1,TRBJ2-2,ASSPGPNTGELF
once,TRBV19,TRBJ2-5,ASRLAGEGGQY
once,TRBV19,TRBJ2-7,ASSMGQGIGEQY
-,TRBV19,TRBJ1-1,ASSSGGGEAF
-,TRBV6-5,TRBJ1-1,ASSQDRHTEAF
-,TRBV28,TRBJ1-2,ASSTPDRNYGYT
few,TRBV5-4,TRBJ1-1,ASSFVGGVAF
-,TRBV20-1,TRBJ2-7,SVGRENEQY
few,TRBV6-1,TRBJ1-2,ASMNRGGSYGYT
-,TRBV6-6,TRBJ2-7,ASTNSGPRYYEQY
-,TRBV5-1,TRBJ2-7,ASSLDVGGKDEQY
-,TRBV18,TRBJ1-1,ASSPQGSDSEAF
-,TRBV7-9,TRBJ2-3,ASSVTSEVTDTQY
-,TRBV5-1,TRBJ2-6,ASSLALSGANVLT
-,TRBV7-9,TRBJ1-1,ASSPGQGTEAF
-,TRBV7-8,TRBJ2-5,ASSLASGDIGEETQY
-,TRBV19,TRBJ2-5,ASSGTGAQETQY
-,TRBV5-1,TRBJ1-2,ASSLGGAGNYGYT
-,TRBV6-1,TRBJ1-1,ASRDRGFAEAF
-,TRBV27,TRBJ1-5,ASSTGERHQPQH
-,TRBV5-1,TRBJ2-3,ASSLGQGKADTQY